This TCR beta chain was captured in a study of cytomegalovirus exposure and HLA in healthy donors (TCRdb year 2017). Some background on the complete study: An earlier analysis of some 620 of the donors reported approximately 300 Gb of sequence data and 90 million to 120 million unique TCR beta sequences obtained from some 170 million T cells. About 300 gigabases of sequencing data and approximately 85 million unique TCR sequences were included in an early release covering about 700 HLA-typed donors. The genetic ancestry cluster associated with self-reported Caucasian donors included around four fifths of the approximately 400 genotyped donors. The study aimed to test whether signatures of past pathogen exposure could be identified by cataloging public T cell receptors. The T cell repertoires of under 750 subjects were profiled by immunosequencing and related to cytomegalovirus serostatus. A separate validation cohort of 90 to 150 different subjects was used in addition to the roughly 670-subject first cohort. To predict cytomegalovirus infection status, the study brought together high-throughput TCR immunosequencing, statistical association of individual TCRs with disease status, and machine learning. A later analysis re-analyzed previously published TCR beta repertoires from roughly 630 donors and added high-resolution HLA genotyping to study TCR occurrence patterns. Rather than using new phenotypic data, the later analysis identified candidate immune exposures from TCR beta sequences and from how often those sequences occurred across donors. In an earlier analysis of a few hundred of the donors, high-throughput TCR beta sequencing was used to judge whether each TCR beta V gene segment behaved as functional or pseudogenic. Alongside the repertoire data, information on donor age, sex, ethnicity and CMV serostatus was compiled. In a later genetic analysis, genome-wide SNP genotypes for about three fifths of the roughly 670 donors were used, and that subset was treated as a discovery cohort. Every repertoire in the discovery cohort had been generated on one and the same sequencing platform. Both class I and class II loci were covered by HLA typing, at four-digit resolution. The number of donors typed differed by locus, with roughly 620-630 for A, B, C, DRB1 and DQB1, over 500 for DQA1, approximately 570 for DPA1, and around 430 for DPB1. Roughly 5 DR-DQ haplotypes were handled as single units for association and clustering because linkage in the cohort was strong. On average, roughly 240,000 unique TCR beta nucleotide sequences were sequenced per donor among 398 genotyped donors of the cohort, with roughly 20% of those sequences being non-productive. General conclusions and limits of the study: Across donors, most TCR sequences were observed very rarely, whereas some public TCRs were present in many individuals. Sequencing depth was assumed to be roughly uniform across donors in the presence/absence analyses, though that assumption may not hold. Strong co-occurrence of HLA alleles, especially DR and DQ, made assigning TCR associations to individual alleles difficult. In vitro tests confirmed that a few of the cytomegalovirus-associated TCR beta chains recognize cytomegalovirus antigens. CMV serostatus was the only immune exposure information available for the cohort. Several of the top co-occurrence clusters appeared to be linked to parvovirus B19, influenza, CMV and Epstein-Barr virus, according to a later analysis. The classifier was reported to diagnose cytomegalovirus status with high specificity and sensitivity in both the original cohort and the validation cohort. The cohort was sequenced for TCR beta chains only, and without alpha or paired-chain data the features that could be detected were limited. A later genetic analysis associated a missense DCLRE1C variant with V-gene and J-gene trimming of TCR beta chains, and an independent cohort replicated the association. According to the authors, the approach could potentially be generalized to other disease states and immunological phenotypes. A later analysis found that HLA-associated TCR beta chains were more clonally expanded and had lower generation probabilities than equally common non-associated chains. Because HLA typing was unavailable for some donors at each locus, only the typed subset was used in association tests. Some IMGT-functional V segments, including TRBV6-2 and TRBV6-3, could not be distinguished by the 87-base-pair reads and were therefore excluded. A later analysis associated 16,951 TCR beta sequences with specific HLA alleles at a false discovery rate of 0.05. According to a later genetic analysis, donors in an Asian-associated ancestry cluster had fewer N-insertions in productive TCRs than the approximately 630-donor mean. A cluster of highly shared sequence variants was judged likely to represent a technical artifact of the sequencing pipeline. The earlier analysis of a few hundred of the donors excluded some 15 rarely observed V segments, including chromosome 9 orphons, because counts were too low. A total of fewer than 200 TCR beta chains were listed by the study as associated with cytomegalovirus. Correlated functional status among segregating V segments might reflect linkage disequilibrium, but an unknown experimental factor could not be ruled out. In a later analysis, the rate of TCR association differed among HLA loci, with DRB1 alleles having the most associated TCRs and HLA-C alleles having the fewest. Broadly in line with IMGT annotations, most TCR beta V segments showed up in productive rearrangements about 87% or about 30% of the time in an earlier analysis of several hundred of the donors. A further reported finding was that TCR beta sequences accurately predicted the HLA-A and HLA-B alleles for most subjects in the first cohort. In a later analysis, most CMV-associated TCR beta chains were found to appear HLA-restricted, with HLA associations seemingly driven largely by CMV exposure.

Libraries were built with the immunoSEQ multiplex PCR assay. The multiplex PCR relied on a mix of 60 forward primers for TCR Vbeta segments and 13 reverse primers for TCR Jbeta segments. A multiplex PCR assay on genomic DNA amplified the CDR3 region of rearranged TCR beta genes. The Illumina HiSeq System was used to sequence the amplified TCR beta libraries as 87-base-pair reads. The source study handled its data this way. In a later analysis, roughly 80 million unique TCR beta chains were counted across the 500 to 700 repertoires, and roughly 11 million of these chains were shared by at least two donors. Raw reads were error-corrected and collapsed into unique sequences by a nearest-neighbor algorithm in which closely related sequences were merged to remove PCR and sequencing errors. V, D and J gene segments were assigned by aligning CDR3 sequences to IMGT reference sequences. For a sequence to be retained, a match of at least six nucleotides to both a V gene segment and a J gene segment was required. Rearrangements were classified as productive when the CDR3 lacked stop codons and remained in frame with V and J, and all other rearrangements were classified as non-productive. Following IMGT convention, CDR3 was defined as the stretch from the second conserved V-encoded cysteine up to the conserved J-encoded phenylalanine. Sequences without an unambiguous match to a single V gene segment were excluded from the earlier analysis of a few hundred of the donors. In an earlier analysis of some 590 of the donors, a V segment was called functional when productive rearrangements were above 56.7%, and segregating when the standard deviation between donors exceeded 5%. To diagnose cytomegalovirus status from the catalog of TCR beta chain sequences, a statistical classification framework was built. In a later analysis, TCR nucleotide sequences were compared against IMGT/GENE-DB human TR gene sequences so that V and J genes could be assigned. The TCRdist pipeline was used in a later analysis to assign CDR3 sequences and most-parsimonious VDJ recombination scenarios. A later analysis defined each TCR beta chain by its CDR3 amino acid sequence plus V-gene family, and excluded reads lacking a unique V-gene family. In a later analysis, some 600 highly shared, low-generation-probability nucleotide sequences were removed to address suspected cross-contamination and a sequencing artifact. In a later analysis, a clonal expansion index for each public chain was calculated from normalized within-repertoire ranks of inferred template counts. In a later analysis, generation probabilities were computed with a VDJ recombination model fitted to out-of-frame rearrangements, and the resulting probabilities were checked against IGoR. Hypergeometric tests were used in a later analysis to score TCR-TCR, TCR-HLA and TCR-CMV co-occurrence, with a repertoire-size bias correction applied to the TCR pairs. To estimate false discovery rates, a later analysis permuted the HLA or CMV assignments 20 times. In a later analysis, co-occurring TCRs were grouped using DBSCAN, and TCRdist sequence similarity was added for clustering within HLA-allele-positive subsets. Repertoires with fewer than 30,000 or more than 120,000 public chains were left out of co-occurrence clustering, as were five repertoires with anomalous nucleotide sharing. The table comes from immuneACCESS by way of TCRdb, which keeps in-frame sequences with V and J called. Part of the clones is missing from these tables; in studies checked, under half for an unresolved V gene and the rest for unknown reasons. The V and J calls and clone size were taken over from that table, and D and trimming were inferred from the DNA. The sample contains 120,000 or so clones, 72% of them found a single time. The ten largest clones take up less than 5% of the sample.

In the germline V gene (reference sequence), CDR1 corresponds to MNHEY and CDR2 to SMNVEV. Germline trimming amounts to 7 bases on V and 6 bases on J, with 15 as the count of junction bases outside the gene matches. From cysteine to phenylalanine, the CDR3 is 16 amino acids long. Of the read, only the CDR3 DNA is kept; its 48 bases are in frame from base 1. The cohort was made up of 500 to 800 healthy bone marrow donors. At the time of sampling, all cohort members were nominally healthy, though unrecorded immune exposures were likely present. The donor tested CMV seronegative, placing the donor among the 350 or so seronegative members of the cohort. A peripheral blood sample was provided by each donor, and peripheral blood mononuclear cells were used for TCR beta sequencing. Genomic DNA extraction from the blood cell samples was performed with the Qiagen DNeasy Blood Extraction Kit. As regards this clone: The antigen it binds to is not known. No qualities accompany the bases; no much larger clone lies one base away.

Sample: PBMCs. The chain joins TRBV27 to TRBJ1-2, and TRBD1 aligns with 9 junction nucleotides. This TCR came from a man younger than 45 in good health and CMV-seronegative. The bases read TGTGCCAGCAACATTATGACCGGGACAGGGAGTCATGGCTACACCTTC. Its coded protein is CASNIMTGTGSHGYTF.